One sample yielded the 25 T cell receptor beta chains listed below, sequenced in a study of OX40 agonist ivuxolimab in advanced cancers. Generated by immunoSEQ multiplex PCR, the TCRdb table keeps only in-frame clones and is missing some. This sample carries about 70,000 clones, 70% to 90% of them seen once, and the ten largest clones take 8% to 10%. The sample in question was CD4+ or CD8+ T cells sorted from blood, obtained in a trial of the OX40 agonist ivuxolimab. The receptors were gathered from an adult with an advanced solid tumor such as melanoma, head and neck, liver or kidney cancer.

The chain combines TRBV2 with TRBJ1-4; the match to TRBD1 covers 8 bases. With 6 bases clipped from V and 8 bases from J, the junction kept 8 bases outside the gene matches. The CDR3 consists of 14 residues. Germline V lookup: CDR1 SNHLY, CDR2 FYNNEI. The CDR3 is CASRMDRELEKLFF. DNA of the CDR3: TGTGCCAGCAGGATGGACAGGGAATTGGAAAAACTGTTTTTT.

The rearrangement uses TRBV2 and TRBJ1-6; D ambiguous. The CDR3 has 13 residues. CDR1 and CDR2 from the germline V gene are SNHLY and FYNNEI. V was clipped by 6 bases and J by 10 bases, with 13 bases between them. The CDR3 loop reads CASRSDPASPLHF. DNA of the CDR3: TGTGCCAGCAGATCGGATCCTGCATCACCCCTCCACTTT.

This chain links TRBV4-3 with TRBJ1-6; D ambiguous. Germline assignment: CDR1 LGHNA and CDR2 YSLEER. The CDR3 contains 16 residues. Trimming shortened V by 4 bases and J by 7 bases, and 17 bases separated the two germline ends. CDR3 residues: CASSLDVSGRNSPLHF. The CDR3 nucleotides are TGCGCCAGCAGCCTCGATGTATCGGGCCGGAATTCACCCCTCCACTTT.

The CDR3 here is CASSPPGSGANVLTF. CDR3 nucleotides: TGTGCCAGCTCACCTCCCGGGTCTGGGGCCAACGTCCTGACTTTC. This rearrangement joins TRBV18 to TRBJ2-6; D call uncertain. Trimming cost V 3 bases and J 1 base, with 7 bases left between them. The CDR3 sequence is 15 residues long. CDR1 is KGHSH, CDR2 LQKENI, per germline.

V gene TRBV7-9 combines with J gene TRBJ1-5; TRBD1 might be the D (5 bases). The CDR3 is 14 amino acids. Trimming cost V 5 bases and J 7 bases, with 15 bases left between them. The germline gives CDR1 SEHNR, CDR2 FQNEAQ (reference sequence). The CDR3 nucleotides read TGTGCCAGCAGCCCCTCGAGGGGAAGGCAGCCCCAGCATTTT. As protein: CASSPSRGRQPQHF.

This chain links TRBV28 with TRBJ1-1; 12 bases align to TRBD1. This CDR3 has 15 residues. J lost 4 bases, V lost 2 bases, and 2 bases had no gene match. Germline CDR1 MDHEN, CDR2 SYDVKM. The CDR3 loop reads CASSLGTGGFTEAFF. The CDR3 DNA is TGTGCCAGCAGTTTAGGGACAGGGGGCTTCACTGAAGCTTTCTTT.

The chain uses TRBV2 and TRBJ2-1, with 9 bases fitting TRBD1. The junction had 10 bases not matched to a gene; V was cut back by 11 bases and J by 8 bases. This CDR3 contains 13 residues. Germline-derived CDR1 and CDR2 are SNHLY and FYNNEI. The CDR3 DNA reads as TGTGCCTCCTTCGGGACAGGGATGGATGAGCAGTTCTTC. Its translation is CASFGTGMDEQFF.

V and J are TRBV4-2 and TRBJ1-4, with 11 nucleotides matching TRBD1. There are 17 residues in the CDR3. Germline V gene lookup returns CDR1 LGHNA and CDR2 YNFKEQ. The ends lost 3 bases at V and 7 bases at J; junction bases unmatched: 10. The CDR3 coding sequence is TGTGCCAGCAGCCAGCCCGGACAGGGGGCATCTGGTGAAAAACTGTTTTTT. Translated, it gives CASSQPGQGASGEKLFF.

This chain connects TRBV9 to TRBJ1-4, with D perhaps TRBD1 (6 bases). Germline V gene data show CDR1 as SGDLS and CDR2 as YYNGEE. The CDR3 covers 14 residues. V was shortened by 3 bases and J by 6 bases, with 12 bases between the two germline ends. In DNA form, the CDR3 reads TGTGCCAGCAGCGCCTGGGGGCAGTATGAAAAACTGTTTTTT. Residues: CASSAWGQYEKLFF.

The rearrangement uses TRBV5-1 and TRBJ2-2, with D perhaps matching TRBD2 (5 bases). CDR3 length equals 14 residues. Trimming removed 2 bases at V and 3 bases at J, with 8 bases between. Looked up from germline, CDR1 is SGHRS and CDR2 is YFSETQ. The CDR3: CASSLAVDTGELFF. The CDR3, as DNA: TGCGCCAGCAGCTTAGCGGTAGACACCGGGGAGCTGTTTTTT.

The chain carries TRBV11-2 and TRBJ1-5; 8 nucleotides match TRBD1. The CDR3 sequence is 17 residues long. Looked up from germline, CDR1 is SGHAT and CDR2 is FQNNGV. V lost 3 bases to trimming and J lost 3 bases; unmatched junction nucleotides: 10. The CDR3 nucleotides read TGTGCCAGCAGCTTCCACTCGGACAGGGAGGTCAATCAGCCCCAGCATTTT. Translating gives CASSFHSDREVNQPQHF.

The gene calls are TRBV5-1 and TRBJ1-5; D unresolved. Germline CDR1 and CDR2: SGHRS and YFSETQ. CDR3 size: 16 residues. V lost 2 bases to trimming and J lost 0 bases, with 12 bases between them. The CDR3 coding sequence is TGCGCCAGCAGCTTAGACGGTCCTTATAGCAATCAGCCCCAGCATTTT. Translating gives CASSLDGPYSNQPQHF.

CDR3 nucleotide sequence: TGTGCCAGCAGGGGCGCGGGTCAGCCCCAGCATTTT. Its translation is CASRGAGQPQHF. This chain joins TRBV28 and TRBJ1-5; no firm D call. Germline loops: CDR1 MDHEN, CDR2 SYDVKM. CDR3 length: 12 amino acids. V lost 6 bases, J lost 6 bases, and 9 bases lay in between.

The chain links TRBV28 to TRBJ1-5; D unclear. The CDR3 is made up of 12 amino acids. The ends were cut back, 2 bases at V and 4 bases at J, with 3 bases in the middle. Per germline, CDR1 MDHEN and CDR2 SYDVKM. The CDR3, as DNA: TGTGCCAGCAGTTTAAGGAATCAGCCCCAGCATTTT. The encoded protein is CASSLRNQPQHF.

The V call is TRBV27, the J call TRBJ1-5; 8 bases match TRBD1. V trimming: 2 bases; J trimming: 5 bases; junction bases outside the gene matches: 2. Germline CDR1 is MNHEY and CDR2 is SMNVEV (reference sequence). This CDR3 contains 14 residues. CDR3 DNA sequence: TGTGCCAGCAGTTTAGGGACAGGTTATCAGCCCCAGCATTTT. Encoded protein: CASSLGTGYQPQHF.

This clone was seen more than once but under ten times. The chain uses TRBV6-6 and TRBJ2-1; D could derive from TRBD1 or TRBD2 (7 bases each). CDR1 is MNHNY and CDR2 is SVGAGI in the germline V gene (reference sequence). This CDR3 region has 14 residues. V lost 11 bases and J 7 bases, leaving 21 bases between the germline ends. Here the CDR3 reads CAGGDSNQGNEQFF. The CDR3 DNA follows: TGTGCCGGGGGGGACAGCAATCAGGGTAATGAGCAGTTCTTC.

The chain links TRBV2 to TRBJ2-3; the match to TRBD2 covers 7 bases. The junction had 3 bases not matched to a gene; V was cut back by 5 bases and J by 4 bases. The CDR3 consists of 13 residues. CDR1 SNHLY and CDR2 FYNNEI come from the germline V gene. The CDR3 region is CASSYLAADTQYF. For the CDR3, the DNA is TGTGCCAGCAGTTACCTAGCGGCAGATACGCAGTATTTT.

The rearrangement uses TRBV2 and TRBJ2-2; D may match TRBD1 or TRBD2 (5 bases each). Germline V gives CDR1 SNHLY, CDR2 FYNNEI. Trimming took 4 bases from V and 6 from J, leaving 12 bases between them. The CDR3 contains 14 residues. CDR3 DNA: TGTGCCAGCAGTGTGAGGGAACAGGCCGGGGAGCTGTTTTTT. It codes for CASSVREQAGELFF.

The chain combines TRBV6-6 with TRBJ1-5; no definite D call. The CDR3 totals 12 residues. The V gene's germline CDR1 is MNHNY and CDR2 SVGAGI (reference sequence). V was pared by 8 bases and J by 5 bases, with 10 bases between. CDR3 nucleotide sequence: TGTGCCAGCGGAGCCCGTTATCAGCCCCAGCATTTT. As protein: CASGARYQPQHF.

The chain has TRBV11-3 and TRBJ1-4; D may be TRBD1 (5 bases). CDR1 and CDR2 from the germline V gene are SGHNT and YENEEA. The V gene lost 2 bases and the J gene lost 8 bases, with 6 bases spanning the gap. There are 12 residues in the CDR3. CDR3 DNA sequence: TGTGCCAGCAGCTTAAGGGGAGAAAAACTGTTTTTT. As protein: CASSLRGEKLFF.

This clone was observed a single time. The chain has TRBV4-3 and TRBJ2-2; 11 positions agree with TRBD2. CDR3 length equals 19 residues. Germline CDR1 and CDR2: LGHNA and YSLEER. The J segment lost 1 base and the V segment lost 2 bases, leaving 9 bases of the junction unmatched. Written as DNA, the CDR3 is TGCGCCAGCAGCCAAAGATTAACTAGCGGGGGAGAGAACACCGGGGAGCTGTTTTTT. Its protein is CASSQRLTSGGENTGELFF.

The chain links TRBV19 to TRBJ1-1, with D unresolved. The CDR3 totals 13 residues. Trimming removed 7 bases from V and 7 bases from J, with 16 bases in between. Germline values: CDR1 LNHDA, CDR2 SQIVND (reference sequence). CDR3 DNA: TGTGCCAGTACCCCCGGGAAAGTACTTGAAGCTTTCTTT. Translating gives CASTPGKVLEAFF.

This clone was seen only once. The V call is TRBV11-2, the J call TRBJ2-1; 15 bases are a match to TRBD2. CDR3 length: 16 amino acids. Germline V gives CDR1 SGHAT, CDR2 FQNNGV. V lost 4 bases to trimming and J lost 4 bases; unmatched junction nucleotides: 2. As DNA, the CDR3 is TGTGCCAGCAGCTCGGGACTAGCGGGGGGTTACAATGAGCAGTTCTTC. This encodes CASSSGLAGGYNEQFF. The variable domain in full, completed from reference TRBV11-2 and TRBJ2-1, reads EAGVAQSPRYKIIEKRQSVAFWCNPISGHATLYWYQQILGQGPKLLIQFQNNGVVDDSQLPKDRFSAERLKGVDSTLKIQPAKLEDSAVYLCASSSGLAGGYNEQFFGPGTRLTVL.

The chain is built from TRBV10-3 and TRBJ1-1, with 10 bases aligning to TRBD1. Germline V gene lookup returns CDR1 ENHRY and CDR2 SYGVKD. The CDR3 contains 13 residues. After removal of 7 bases from V and 3 bases from J, the junction contained 2 bases not matched to a gene. The CDR3 is CAIKGTGDTEAFF. CDR3 DNA: TGTGCCATCAAGGGGACAGGGGACACTGAAGCTTTCTTT.

This chain uses TRBV4-2 with TRBJ1-3, with 7 positions matching TRBD1. Losses at the gene ends were 1 base for V and 4 bases for J; bases not matched to a gene: 7. The CDR3 sequence is 16 residues long. The germline CDR1 and CDR2 sequences are LGHNA and YNFKEQ. CDR3 sequence (DNA): TGTGCCAGCAGCCAAGCTATAATGACAGGGGGAAACACCATATATTTT. This translates into CASSQAIMTGGNTIYF.